Sequencing of this TCR beta chain was carried out in a study of identical twins. Whole-study results and caveats: Diverse VJ usage suggested most zero-insertion clonotypes were not invariant T cells. Sequences that were out-of-frame, alpha and twin-shared displayed an excess of low generation probability. Rather than following the same donors, the conclusions depended on cross-sectional statistical analysis.

The CDR3 runs 12 residues. The J segment lost 5 bases and the V segment lost 7 bases, leaving 5 bases of the junction unmatched. Germline lookup yields CDR1 DFQATT and CDR2 SNEGSKA (reference sequence). TCRdb used MiXCR to reprocess the 5' RACE reads, holding one entry per CDR3 protein. The data hold 1,800,000 or so distinct CDR3 sequences, with 25% to 35% observed a single time. To note about this clonotype: Its specificity is not known.

No donor was unhealthy or non-Caucasian. The material sequenced was cord blood. The chain links TRBV20-1 to TRBJ1-1; 9 bases are a match to TRBD1. This TCR was sampled from a newborn girl in good health. The CDR3 nucleotides are TGCAGTGTGGACAGGGGTGAGACTGAAGCTTTCTTT. Protein product: CSVDRGETEAFF.